A single sample gave rise to the 28 T cell receptor beta chains below, sequenced in a study of blood T cell repertoires in COVID-19. Sequencing was performed with immunoSEQ multiplex PCR; in TCRdb, only in-frame clones are kept and a portion is missing. Here the sample spans about 97,000 clones, 90% being singletons. Sequencing input: peripheral blood. Receptor source: a man between 60 and 75 years old with acute or convalescent COVID-19.

The chain uses TRBV7-9 and TRBJ1-1; 10 nucleotides align to TRBD1. Germline assignment: CDR1 SEHNR and CDR2 FQNEAQ (reference sequence). V shed 5 bases and J 5 bases; nucleotides not matched to a gene: 2. This CDR3 spans 13 amino acids. The CDR3, as DNA: TGTGCCAGCAGCCGGGGACAGGGGACTGAAGCTTTCTTT. This encodes CASSRGQGTEAFF.

The genes are TRBV6-6 and TRBJ1-2, with 7 bases lining up with TRBD1. CDR1 MNHNY and CDR2 SVGAGI come from the germline V gene (reference sequence). CDR3 size: 15 residues. V trimming: 7 bases; J trimming: 7 bases; junction bases outside the gene matches: 15. The CDR3 spells CASNLKTGSSGGYTF. CDR3 in DNA: TGTGCCAGCAACCTAAAGACAGGGTCCAGTGGTGGCTACACCTTC.

This chain links TRBV20-1 with TRBJ1-4; no reliable D call. Germline loops: CDR1 DFQATT, CDR2 SNEGSKA (reference sequence). CDR3 length equals 11 residues. V lost 7 bases and J lost 5, with 8 bases in between. In DNA form, the CDR3 reads TGCAGTGGCCAGAGGAATGAAAAACTGTTTTTT. Translated, it gives CSGQRNEKLFF.

The rearrangement joins TRBV6-5 to TRBJ2-2; weak D call: TRBD2 (7 bases). CDR3 length: 14 amino acids. V was shortened by 4 bases and J by 4 bases, with 10 bases between the two germline ends. From germline, CDR1 is MNHEY and CDR2 SVGAGI. The CDR3 reads CASSFGGATGELFF. Here the CDR3 DNA reads TGTGCCAGCAGTTTTGGGGGGGCCACCGGGGAGCTGTTTTTT.

V is TRBV12-3 or TRBV12-4 and J is TRBJ1-2; D is uncertain. V was clipped by 6 bases and J by 4 bases, with 12 bases between them. This CDR3 comprises 13 residues. CDR3 bases: TGTGCCAGCAGCCGTAGATCTGGCTATGGCTACACCTTC. Protein product: CASSRRSGYGYTF.

The chain recombines TRBV5-1 with TRBJ2-1; D gene unclear. Germline assignment: CDR1 SGHRS and CDR2 YFSETQ. The CDR3 is 14 residues long. Deletions cut 0 bases from V and 2 bases from J, with 6 bases between. The CDR3 DNA sequence: TGCGCCAGCAGCTTGGGACTCACCTACAATGAGCAGTTCTTC. Translating it yields CASSLGLTYNEQFF.

This sequence joins TRBV7-2 and TRBJ2-5; 7 bases align to TRBD1. Germline assignment: CDR1 SGHTA and CDR2 FQGNSA. This CDR3 region has 15 residues. The ends lost 5 bases at V and 1 base at J; junction bases unmatched: 7. DNA for the CDR3: TGTGCCAGCAGCCAAGGGACAGCCCTCCAAGAGACCCAGTACTTC. Translation: CASSQGTALQETQYF. The full variable domain, rest sourced from reference TRBV7-2 and TRBJ2-5, is GAGVSQSPSNKVTEKGKDVELRCDPISGHTALYWYRQSLGQGLEFLIYFQGNSAPDKSGLPSDRFSAERTGGSVSTLTIQRTQQEDSAVYLCASSQGTALQETQYFGPGTRLLVL.

This chain connects TRBV4-1 to TRBJ2-3; the D is unclear. The CDR3 length is 13 residues. Germline assignment: CDR1 MGHRA and CDR2 YSYEKL. V was shortened by 2 bases and J by 5 bases, with 8 bases between the two germline ends. The CDR3 reads CASSQFPEDTQYF. CDR3 bases: TGCGCCAGCAGCCAATTCCCAGAAGATACGCAGTATTTT.

The chain uses TRBV9 and TRBJ1-4; TRBD1 might be the D (5 bases). The CDR3 contains 17 residues. The V end was cut by 3 bases, the J end by 3 bases, with 18 bases between. Germline lookup yields CDR1 SGDLS and CDR2 YYNGEE. The CDR3 sequence: CASSAYTNRGANEKLFF. The CDR3 region has the DNA TGTGCCAGCAGCGCCTACACCAACCGGGGGGCTAATGAAAAACTGTTTTTT.

The rearrangement uses TRBV7-9 and TRBJ1-4; D may be TRBD1 (5 bases). V shed 5 bases and J shed 8 bases, with 9 bases lying between them. CDR1 is SEHNR and CDR2 is FQNEAQ in the germline V gene (reference sequence). This CDR3 has 12 amino acids. The CDR3 bases are TGTGCCAGCAGCCCGGACACCGAAAAACTGTTTTTT. The encoded protein is CASSPDTEKLFF.

The rearrangement joins TRBV7-9 to TRBJ2-3; D perhaps matches TRBD2 (6 bases). The CDR3 is 15 residues long. V gave up 6 bases and J gave up 0 bases, with 13 bases separating them. Germline values: CDR1 SEHNR, CDR2 FQNEAQ (reference sequence). DNA of the CDR3: TGTGCCAGCAGGGCTCTGGGGACTAGCACAGATACGCAGTATTTT. This encodes CASRALGTSTDTQYF.

This sequence joins TRBV3-1 (or the pseudogene TRBV3-2) and TRBJ1-1; 8 bases line up with TRBD1. V dropped 0 bases and J dropped 11; count of bases not matched to a gene: 8. The germline CDR1 and CDR2 sequences are LGHDT and YNNKEL (reference sequence). The CDR3 length is 14 residues. The DNA of the CDR3 is TGTGCCAGCAGCCAAGACACTCAGGGGGCGCGTGCTTTCTTT. Translation: CASSQDTQGARAFF.

The chain couples TRBV3-1 (or the pseudogene TRBV3-2) to TRBJ1-5; D remains ambiguous. V was pared by 4 bases and J by 2 bases, with 9 bases between. Germline V gene data show CDR1 as LGHDT and CDR2 as YNNKEL (reference sequence). The CDR3 spans 14 residues. Here the CDR3 reads CASSRDTGNQPQHF. CDR3 coding DNA: TGTGCCAGCAGCCGTGACACCGGCAATCAGCCCCAGCATTTT.

The chain uses TRBV18 and TRBJ2-3, with 14 bases fitting TRBD2. The CDR3 runs to 16 residues. V shed 3 bases, J shed 1 base, and the junction held 0 bases outside the gene matches. Germline V gene data show CDR1 as KGHSH and CDR2 as LQKENI. In nucleotides, the CDR3 is TGTGCCAGCTCACCGGGACTAGCGGGGGGCACAGATACGCAGTATTTT. This gives the protein CASSPGLAGGTDTQYF.

The J gene is TRBJ2-3, the V gene TRBV10-2, with a possible D match to TRBD2 (7 bases). The CDR3 length is 15 residues. Trimming cost V 3 bases and J 3 bases, with 13 bases left between them. The germline CDR1 and CDR2 sequences are WSHSY and SAAADI. The CDR3 nucleotides are TGCGCCAGCAGTGAAGGGGGGGTGGGTACAGATACGCAGTATTTT. Translated: CASSEGGVGTDTQYF.

V usage is TRBV7-9 and J usage is TRBJ1-6, with 7 positions matching TRBD1. V shed 5 bases and J 9 bases; nucleotides not matched to a gene: 10. This CDR3 comprises 15 residues. CDR1 is SEHNR and CDR2 is FQNEAQ in the germline V gene (reference sequence). CDR3 in DNA: TGTGCCAGCAGCGCGACAGGGAGAGGGAGTTCACCCCTCCACTTT. Residues: CASSATGRGSSPLHF.

The genes are TRBV11-2 and TRBJ2-5; 7 positions agree with TRBD2. CDR1 is SGHAT and CDR2 is FQNNGV in the germline V gene. This CDR3 contains 16 residues. The V and J ends lost 5 bases and 2 bases, in that order; junction bases with no gene match: 11. The CDR3 spells CASSSSRGLRQETQYF. DNA for the CDR3: TGTGCCAGCAGCAGTTCCCGGGGACTACGACAAGAGACCCAGTACTTC.

The sample holds a few counts of this clone. V and J are TRBV7-8 and TRBJ2-5, with D unclear. The germline V gene encodes CDR1 SGHVS and CDR2 FQNEAQ. This CDR3 is 13 amino acids long. The V and J ends lost 1 base and 1 base respectively, with 4 bases between them. The CDR3 DNA reads as TGTGCCAGCAGCTTAGGAGCCCAAGAGACCCAGTACTTC. This sequence encodes CASSLGAQETQYF.

The chain recombines TRBV3-1 (or the pseudogene TRBV3-2) with TRBJ2-3, with TRBD2 matching 9 bases. With 4 bases clipped from V and 1 base from J, the junction kept 0 bases outside the gene matches. This CDR3 spans 14 amino acids. CDR1 is LGHDT and CDR2 is YNNKEL in the germline V gene (reference sequence). The CDR3 nucleotides read TGTGCCAGCAGCCGGACTAGCGGCACAGATACGCAGTATTTT. Its protein product is CASSRTSGTDTQYF.

This clone has just a few counts. The chain recombines TRBV27 with TRBJ1-1; D ambiguous. The CDR3 contains 13 residues. Germline lookup yields CDR1 MNHEY and CDR2 SMNVEV (reference sequence). V lost 5 bases, J lost 1 base, and 8 bases lay in between. The CDR3 loop reads CASSSNWNTEAFF. The CDR3 DNA follows: TGTGCCAGCAGTAGTAACTGGAACACTGAAGCTTTCTTT.

The J gene is TRBJ1-2, the V gene TRBV4-1; D unresolved. The CDR3 has 14 residues. The germline CDR1 and CDR2 sequences are MGHRA and YSYEKL. V was cut by 3 bases and J by 4 bases, with 12 bases left in between. The chain's CDR3 is CASSQAGLVYGYTF. The CDR3 DNA follows: TGCGCCAGCAGCCAGGCAGGCCTCGTCTATGGCTACACCTTC.

The chain couples TRBV12-3 or TRBV12-4 to TRBJ1-1; D gene uncertain. V dropped 10 bases and J dropped 4 bases, with 16 bases sitting between them. CDR3 size: 13 residues. The CDR3 reads CANTRAGSTEAFF. As DNA, the CDR3 is TGTGCCAACACTAGGGCGGGGAGCACTGAAGCTTTCTTT.

V usage is TRBV5-1 and J usage is TRBJ1-4, with D perhaps matching TRBD1 (5 bases). V lost 0 bases and J lost 0, with 9 bases in between. The CDR3 has 16 amino acids. Germline V gene data show CDR1 as SGHRS and CDR2 as YFSETQ. CDR3 nucleotides: TGCGCCAGCAGCTTGGCTGGGGCTACAACTAATGAAAAACTGTTTTTT. It yields the protein CASSLAGATTNEKLFF.

V gene TRBV23-1 combines with J gene TRBJ1-2; 7 bases are a match to TRBD1. TRBV23-1 is an ORF; its function is uncertain. After removal of 3 bases from V and 3 bases from J, the junction contained 10 bases not matched to a gene. The CDR3 consists of 16 residues. Here the CDR3 DNA reads TGCGCCAGCAGTCATCCCGGTACCGGACAGGACTATGGCTACACCTTC. Residues: CASSHPGTGQDYGYTF.

V usage is TRBV19 and J usage is TRBJ1-5; a weak D match, TRBD1 (5 bases). Germline V gives CDR1 LNHDA, CDR2 SQIVND (reference sequence). CDR3 length equals 19 residues. Trimming cost V 5 bases and J 2 bases, with 25 bases left between them. CDR3 bases: TGTGCCAGTAGTCTCCATGGCCCCATCGGGGGTTCGGGCAATCAGCCCCAGCATTTT. Its protein is CASSLHGPIGGSGNQPQHF.

The gene calls are TRBV2 and TRBJ1-5; possibly TRBD1 for D (6 bases). Per the germline V gene, CDR1 is SNHLY and CDR2 is FYNNEI. The germline V and J ends were trimmed by 6 bases and 7 bases, with 13 bases remaining between them. This CDR3 is built from 13 residues. The CDR3 coding sequence is TGTGCCAGCAGAACAGGGTTTCGGCAGCCCCAGCATTTT. This sequence encodes CASRTGFRQPQHF. The full variable domain, its missing parts supplied by reference TRBV2 and TRBJ1-5, is EPEVTQTPSHQVTQMGQEVILRCVPISNHLYFYWYRQILGQKVEFLVSFYNNEISEKSEIFDDQFSVERPDGSNFTLKIRSTKLEDSAMYFCASRTGFRQPQHFGDGTRLSIL.

This sequence joins TRBV15 and TRBJ2-3; 7 nucleotides align to TRBD1. V trimming: 3 bases; J trimming: 1 base; junction bases outside the gene matches: 4. CDR3 length equals 15 residues. Germline V gives CDR1 LNHNV, CDR2 YYDKDF (reference sequence). CDR3 sequence (DNA): TGTGCCACCAGCAGTCGTCAGGGGGGCACAGATACGCAGTATTTT. As protein: CATSSRQGGTDTQYF.

This CDR3 is CASNGAYYGYTF. In DNA form, the CDR3 reads TGTGCCAGTAATGGAGCCTACTATGGCTACACCTTC. The J gene is TRBJ1-2, the V gene TRBV6-5; D not resolved. The germline CDR1 and CDR2 sequences are MNHEY and SVGAGI. The CDR3 has 12 residues. V dropped 9 bases and J dropped 3 bases, with 11 bases sitting between them.